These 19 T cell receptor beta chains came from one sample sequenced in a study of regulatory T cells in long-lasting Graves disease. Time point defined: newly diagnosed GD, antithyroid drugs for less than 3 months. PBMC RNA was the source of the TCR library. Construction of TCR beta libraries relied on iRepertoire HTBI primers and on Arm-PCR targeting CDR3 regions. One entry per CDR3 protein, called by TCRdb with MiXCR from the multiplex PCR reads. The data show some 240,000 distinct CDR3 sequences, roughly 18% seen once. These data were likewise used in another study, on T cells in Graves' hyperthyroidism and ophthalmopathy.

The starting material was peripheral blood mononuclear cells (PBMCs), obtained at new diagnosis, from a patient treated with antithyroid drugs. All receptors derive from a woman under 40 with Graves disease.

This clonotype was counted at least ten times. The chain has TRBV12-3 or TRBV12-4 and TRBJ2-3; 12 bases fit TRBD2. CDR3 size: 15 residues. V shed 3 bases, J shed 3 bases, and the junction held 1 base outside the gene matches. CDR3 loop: CASSFTSGGTDTQYF. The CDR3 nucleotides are TGTGCCAGCAGTTTTACTAGCGGGGGGACAGATACGCAGTATTTT.

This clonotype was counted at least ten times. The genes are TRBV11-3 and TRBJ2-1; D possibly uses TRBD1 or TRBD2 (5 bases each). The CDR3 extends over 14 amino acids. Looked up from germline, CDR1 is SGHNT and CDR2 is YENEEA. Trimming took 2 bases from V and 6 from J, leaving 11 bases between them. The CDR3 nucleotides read TGTGCCAGCAGCTTACGAGGGACGGTCAATGAGCAGTTCTTC. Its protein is CASSLRGTVNEQFF.

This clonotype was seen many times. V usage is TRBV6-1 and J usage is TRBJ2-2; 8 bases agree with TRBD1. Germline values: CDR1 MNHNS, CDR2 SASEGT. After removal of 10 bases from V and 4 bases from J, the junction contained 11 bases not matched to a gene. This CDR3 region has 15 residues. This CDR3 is CATQAQGASTGELFF. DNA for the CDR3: TGTGCCACCCAAGCCCAGGGGGCGAGCACCGGGGAGCTGTTTTTT.

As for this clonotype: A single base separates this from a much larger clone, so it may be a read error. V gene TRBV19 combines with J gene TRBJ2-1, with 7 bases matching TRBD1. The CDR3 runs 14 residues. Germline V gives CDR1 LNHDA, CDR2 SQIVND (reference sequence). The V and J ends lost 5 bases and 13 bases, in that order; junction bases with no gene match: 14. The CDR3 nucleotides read TGTGCCAGTAGTTCACAGGGGTGGTTGGAGACCCAGTTCTTC. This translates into CASSSQGWLETQFF.

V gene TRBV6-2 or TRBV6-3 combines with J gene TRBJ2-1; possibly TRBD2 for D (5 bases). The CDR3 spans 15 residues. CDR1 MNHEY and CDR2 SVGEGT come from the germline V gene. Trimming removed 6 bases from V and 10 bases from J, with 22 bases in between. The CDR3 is CASRQVLAVGLEQFF. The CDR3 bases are TGTGCCAGCAGGCAAGTCCTAGCAGTTGGGCTAGAGCAGTTCTTC.

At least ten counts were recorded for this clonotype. The CDR3 protein is CAWSVSNGLGYTF. CDR3 nucleotide sequence: TGTGCCTGGAGTGTAAGCAACGGTTTAGGCTACACCTTC. This chain uses TRBV30 with TRBJ1-2, with unresolved D. The CDR3 sequence is 13 residues long. With 0 bases removed from V and 8 bases from J, the gap between germline ends came to 13 bases. Germline values: CDR1 GTSNPN, CDR2 SVGIG (reference sequence).

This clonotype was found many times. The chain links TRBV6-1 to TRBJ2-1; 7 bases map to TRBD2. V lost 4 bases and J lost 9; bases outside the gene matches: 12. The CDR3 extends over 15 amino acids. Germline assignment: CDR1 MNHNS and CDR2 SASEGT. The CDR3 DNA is TGTGCCAGCAGTGCCCGGGCCGGGGGGATAAGTGAGCAGTTCTTC. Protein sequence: CASSARAGGISEQFF.

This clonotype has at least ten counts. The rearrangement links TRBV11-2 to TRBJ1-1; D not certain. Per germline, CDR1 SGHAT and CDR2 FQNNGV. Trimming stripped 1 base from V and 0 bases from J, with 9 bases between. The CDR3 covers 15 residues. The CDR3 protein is CASSLGEWMNTEAFF. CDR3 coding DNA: TGTGCCAGCAGCTTAGGGGAGTGGATGAACACTGAAGCTTTCTTT. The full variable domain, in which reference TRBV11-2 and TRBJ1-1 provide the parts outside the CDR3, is EAGVAQSPRYKIIEKRQSVAFWCNPISGHATLYWYQQILGQGPKLLIQFQNNGVVDDSQLPKDRFSAERLKGVDSTLKIQPAKLEDSAVYLCASSLGEWMNTEAFFGQGTRLTVV.

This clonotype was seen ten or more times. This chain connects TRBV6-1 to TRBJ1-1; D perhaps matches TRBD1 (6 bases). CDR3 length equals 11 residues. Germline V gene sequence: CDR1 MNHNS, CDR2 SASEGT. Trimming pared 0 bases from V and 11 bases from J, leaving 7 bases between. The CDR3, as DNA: TGTGCCAGCAGTGAAGCGAGGGGGGCTTTCTTT. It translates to CASSEARGAFF.

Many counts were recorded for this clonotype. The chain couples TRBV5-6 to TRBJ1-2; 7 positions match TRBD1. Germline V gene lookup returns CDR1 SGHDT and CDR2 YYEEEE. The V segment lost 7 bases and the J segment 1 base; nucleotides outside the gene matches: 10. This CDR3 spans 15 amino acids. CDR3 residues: CASHTGTDRNYGYTF. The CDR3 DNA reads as TGTGCCAGCCATACCGGGACAGACCGTAACTATGGCTACACCTTC. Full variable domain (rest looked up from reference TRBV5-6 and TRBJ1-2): DAGVTQSPTHLIKTRGQQVTLRCSPKSGHDTVSWYQQALGQGPQFIFQYYEEEERQRGNFPDRFSGHQFPNYSSELNVNALLLGDSALYLCASHTGTDRNYGYTFGSGTRLTVV.

The CDR3 region is CSASASGRLSYEQYF. In nucleotides, the CDR3 is TGCAGTGCTAGTGCTAGCGGGAGACTCTCCTACGAGCAGTACTTC. V and J are TRBV20-1 and TRBJ2-7, with 10 bases fitting TRBD2. CDR3 size: 15 residues. V lost 3 bases, J lost 0 bases, and 5 bases stayed unmatched. CDR1 DFQATT and CDR2 SNEGSKA come from the germline V gene (reference sequence).

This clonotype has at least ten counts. The CDR3 reads CASSLSRLAGFVTGELFF. The CDR3 bases are TGTGCCAGCAGCTTATCCAGACTAGCGGGATTTGTCACCGGGGAGCTGTTTTTT. The chain employs TRBV7-9 and TRBJ2-2, with 11 bases matching TRBD2. The J segment lost 4 bases and the V segment lost 2 bases, leaving 9 bases of the junction unmatched. Germline V gene data show CDR1 as SEHNR and CDR2 as FQNEAQ (reference sequence). CDR3 length: 18 amino acids.

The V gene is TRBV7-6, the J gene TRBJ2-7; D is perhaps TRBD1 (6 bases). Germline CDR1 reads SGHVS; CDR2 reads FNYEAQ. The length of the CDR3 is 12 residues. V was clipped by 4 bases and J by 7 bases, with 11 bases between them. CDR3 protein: CASSSQGREQYF. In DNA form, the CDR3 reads TGTGCCAGCAGCTCACAGGGTAGAGAGCAGTACTTC.

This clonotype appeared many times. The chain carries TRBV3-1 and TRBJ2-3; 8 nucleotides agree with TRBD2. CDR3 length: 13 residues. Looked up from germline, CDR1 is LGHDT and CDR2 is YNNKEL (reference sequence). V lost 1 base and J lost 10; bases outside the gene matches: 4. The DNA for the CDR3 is TGTGCCAGCAGCCAAGTGGACGGGGGGGCGCAGTATTTT. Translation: CASSQVDGGAQYF.

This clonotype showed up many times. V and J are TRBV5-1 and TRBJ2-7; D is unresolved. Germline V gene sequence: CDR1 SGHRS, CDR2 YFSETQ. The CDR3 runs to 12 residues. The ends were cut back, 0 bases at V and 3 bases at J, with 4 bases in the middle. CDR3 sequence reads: CASSLDNYEQYF. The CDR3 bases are TGCGCCAGCAGCTTGGACAACTACGAGCAGTACTTC.

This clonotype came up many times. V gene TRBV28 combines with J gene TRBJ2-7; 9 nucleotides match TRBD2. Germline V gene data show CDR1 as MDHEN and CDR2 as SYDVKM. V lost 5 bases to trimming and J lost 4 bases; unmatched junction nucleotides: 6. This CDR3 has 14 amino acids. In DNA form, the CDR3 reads TGTGCCAGCAGTAGCGGGGGGTCCGCGTACGAGCAGTACTTC. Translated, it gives CASSSGGSAYEQYF.

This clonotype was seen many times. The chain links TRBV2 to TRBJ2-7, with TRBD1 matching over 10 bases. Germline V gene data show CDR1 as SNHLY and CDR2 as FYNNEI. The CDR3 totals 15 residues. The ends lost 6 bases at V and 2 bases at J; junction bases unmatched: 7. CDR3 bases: TGTGCCAGCAGAGACCCGGGACAGGGGACCTACGAGCAGTACTTC. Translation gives CASRDPGQGTYEQYF. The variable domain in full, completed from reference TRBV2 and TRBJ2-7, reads EPEVTQTPSHQVTQMGQEVILRCVPISNHLYFYWYRQILGQKVEFLVSFYNNEISEKSEIFDDQFSVERPDGSNFTLKIRSTKLEDSAMYFCASRDPGQGTYEQYFGPGTRLTVT.

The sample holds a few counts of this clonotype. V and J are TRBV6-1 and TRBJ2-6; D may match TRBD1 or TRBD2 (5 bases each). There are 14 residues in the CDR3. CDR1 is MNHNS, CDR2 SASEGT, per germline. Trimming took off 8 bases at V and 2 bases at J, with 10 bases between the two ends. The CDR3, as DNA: TGTGCCAGCTCGGTGGGGGCTGGGGCCAACGTCCTGACTTTC. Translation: CASSVGAGANVLTF.

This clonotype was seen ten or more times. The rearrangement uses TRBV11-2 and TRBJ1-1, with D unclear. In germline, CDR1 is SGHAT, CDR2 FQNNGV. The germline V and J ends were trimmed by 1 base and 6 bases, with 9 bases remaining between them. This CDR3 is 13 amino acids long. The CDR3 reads CASSLGPKAEAFF. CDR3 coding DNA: TGTGCCAGCAGCTTAGGACCCAAGGCTGAAGCTTTCTTT.